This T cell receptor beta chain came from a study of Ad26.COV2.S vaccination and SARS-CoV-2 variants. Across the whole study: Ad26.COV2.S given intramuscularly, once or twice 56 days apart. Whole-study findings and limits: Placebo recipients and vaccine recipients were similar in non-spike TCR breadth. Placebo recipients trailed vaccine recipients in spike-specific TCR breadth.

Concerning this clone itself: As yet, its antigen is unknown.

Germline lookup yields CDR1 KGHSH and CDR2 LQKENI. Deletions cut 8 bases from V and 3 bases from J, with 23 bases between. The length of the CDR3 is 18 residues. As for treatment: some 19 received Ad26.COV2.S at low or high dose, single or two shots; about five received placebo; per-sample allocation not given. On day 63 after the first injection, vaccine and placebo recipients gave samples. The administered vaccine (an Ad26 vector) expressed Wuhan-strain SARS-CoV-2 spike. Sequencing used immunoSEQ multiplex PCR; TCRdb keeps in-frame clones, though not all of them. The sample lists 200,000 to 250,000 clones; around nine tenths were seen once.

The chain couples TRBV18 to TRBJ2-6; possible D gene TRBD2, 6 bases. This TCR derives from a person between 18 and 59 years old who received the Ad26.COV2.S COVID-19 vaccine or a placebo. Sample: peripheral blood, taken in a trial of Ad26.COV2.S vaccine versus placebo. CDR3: CASTINLQGGNGANVLTF. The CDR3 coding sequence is TGTGCCAGCACCATCAACCTTCAGGGAGGTAATGGGGCCAACGTCCTGACTTTC.